The 27 T cell receptor beta chains listed next were all sequenced from one sample in a study of Graves' ophthalmopathy and Graves' hyperthyroidism. The TCR beta CDR3 regions underwent amplification from RNA transcripts. HTBI primers were employed in first-round RT-PCR, then a second-round multiplex PCR followed. TCRdb processed the multiplex PCR reads anew with MiXCR; each CDR3 protein has one entry. The sample contains about 550,000 distinct CDR3 sequences, approximately 35% of which appear only once. The source material was peripheral blood or thyroid tissue (not recorded which). Receptors were obtained from an adult man with Graves' hyperthyroidism.

This clonotype was seen repeatedly, ten times or more. This chain connects TRBV5-6 to TRBJ2-7; TRBD2 aligns across 11 bases. The V segment lost 2 bases and the J segment 3 bases; nucleotides outside the gene matches: 7. Germline V gives CDR1 SGHDT, CDR2 YYEEEE. This CDR3 contains 16 residues. The CDR3 spells CASSFRLAGGLYEQYF. CDR3 nucleotide sequence: TGTGCCAGCAGCTTCCGGCTAGCGGGGGGTCTCTACGAGCAGTACTTC.

Remarks on this clonotype: Since no conserved phenylalanine or tryptophan closes the CDR3, a read error is the likely cause. The DNA is omitted, as the CDR3 cannot be located on it reliably, and the CDR3 follows TCRdb's listing. The chain couples TRBV11-2 to TRBJ2-2; the D call of TRBD2 is as the table states it, not checked on the DNA. CDR1 and CDR2 (germline): SGHAT, FQNNGV. From its first to its last residue, the CDR3 has 17 amino acids. The CDR3: CASSDTGLAGNTGELLS.

At least ten counts were recorded for this clonotype. This chain uses TRBV20-1 with TRBJ2-2; D not certain. V gave up 3 bases and J gave up 2 bases, with 7 bases separating them. In germline, CDR1 is DFQATT, CDR2 SNEGSKA (reference sequence). This CDR3 has 13 residues. The CDR3 DNA reads as TGCAGTGCTAGGCCTGAAAACACCGGGGAGCTGTTTTTT. Translation gives CSARPENTGELFF.

This clonotype was recorded once. The chain couples TRBV29-1 to TRBJ2-7; 10 positions match TRBD1. The length of the CDR3 is 12 residues. Germline-derived CDR1 and CDR2 are SQVTM and ANQGSEA. CDR3 sequence: CSLSDRGGEQYF. The CDR3 bases are TGCAGTTTGTCGGACAGGGGGGGCGAGCAGTACTTC.

As to this clonotype: This may be a read error, as it is one base from a much larger clone. The V and J genes are TRBV10-1 and TRBJ1-6, with D possibly matching TRBD1 (5 bases). This CDR3 has 15 amino acids. The germline V gene has CDR1 WNHNN and CDR2 SYGVQD (reference sequence). Here the CDR3 DNA reads TGTTCCAGCAGTTCTACGGGACGGCCAAATTCACCCCTCCACTTT. It yields the protein CSSSSTGRPNSPLHF.

This clonotype occurred many times. This CDR3 reads CASSFRVINQPQHF. DNA for the CDR3: TGTGCCAGCAGCTTCAGGGTTATCAATCAGCCCCAGCATTTT. The V and J genes are TRBV11-1 and TRBJ1-5, with D perhaps TRBD1 (5 bases). The CDR3 covers 14 residues. V shed 3 bases and J shed 3 bases, with 9 bases lying between them. Germline V gene lookup returns CDR1 SGHAT and CDR2 FQDESV (reference sequence).

In regard to this clonotype: It may be a read error: a sequence one base away is much more abundant. The chain joins TRBV12-3 or TRBV12-4 to TRBJ2-5; TRBD1 matches at 7 bases. The ends lost 6 bases at V and 7 bases at J; junction bases unmatched: 11. The CDR3 runs 14 residues. Written as DNA, the CDR3 is TGTGCCAGCAGCAAGACAGGGTATCGGGGGACCCAGTACTTC. Protein sequence: CASSKTGYRGTQYF.

About this clonotype: It may be a read error: a sequence one base away is much more abundant. J is TRBJ2-7 and V is TRBV20-1; D is ambiguous. Germline assignment: CDR1 DFQATT and CDR2 SNEGSKA (reference sequence). CDR3 length: 15 residues. CDR3 sequence (DNA): TGCAGTGCTGGAGATCCGGGTAGCTCCACCTACGAGCAGTACTTC. Its protein is CSAGDPGSSTYEQYF.

This clonotype was counted ten times or more. The chain joins TRBV14 to TRBJ2-7; D is uncertain. The CDR3 covers 12 residues. Per the germline V gene, CDR1 is SGHDN and CDR2 is FVKESK. Trimming took 4 bases from V and 0 from J, leaving 4 bases between them. The CDR3, as DNA: TGTGCCAGCAGCCCGAGCTCCTACGAGCAGTACTTC. Its translation is CASSPSSYEQYF.

The rearrangement links TRBV7-6 to TRBJ2-5; 7 nucleotides line up with TRBD1. Germline loops: CDR1 SGHVS, CDR2 FNYEAQ. The CDR3 runs to 15 residues. Trimming removed 4 bases from V and 1 base from J; junction bases left unmatched: 6. The CDR3 DNA reads TGTGCCAGCAGCTCACCTCGACAGGGCCAAGAGACCCAGTACTTC. This encodes CASSSPRQGQETQYF.

This clonotype was found once. This sequence joins TRBV29-1 and TRBJ2-7; maybe TRBD2 (6 bases). Germline lookup yields CDR1 SQVTM and CDR2 ANQGSEA. The CDR3 is made up of 12 amino acids. Trimming took off 5 bases at V and 7 bases at J, with 15 bases between the two ends. CDR3 protein: CSVTGSGGEQYF. The CDR3 DNA reads TGCAGCGTTACCGGGAGCGGTGGTGAGCAGTACTTC.

The chain employs TRBV9 and TRBJ1-6; TRBD1 aligns across 8 bases. The J segment lost 8 bases and the V segment lost 4 bases, leaving 8 bases of the junction unmatched. Per the germline V gene, CDR1 is SGDLS and CDR2 is YYNGEE. The CDR3 is 15 amino acids. CDR3 sequence reads: CASSKRQGNYSPLHF. For the CDR3, the DNA is TGTGCCAGCAGCAAGAGACAGGGGAATTATTCACCCCTCCACTTT.

The rearrangement joins TRBV20-1 to TRBJ2-7; 8 bases are shared with TRBD2. Germline V gene lookup returns CDR1 DFQATT and CDR2 SNEGSKA (reference sequence). The CDR3 consists of 13 residues. Germline trimming cut 6 bases from V and 0 bases from J; bases unmatched to any gene: 4. CDR3 in amino acids: CSAGGGISYEQYF. Here the CDR3 DNA reads TGCAGTGCCGGGGGGGGAATCTCCTACGAGCAGTACTTC.

In this sample, this clonotype turned up many times. V is TRBV7-2 and J is TRBJ2-3; 8 bases map to TRBD2. CDR3 size: 17 residues. V lost 3 bases to trimming and J lost 4 bases; unmatched junction nucleotides: 12. The V gene's germline CDR1 is SGHTA and CDR2 FQGNSA. CDR3 residues: CASSFLPQGGRSDTQYF. CDR3 sequence (DNA): TGTGCCAGCAGCTTCCTACCTCAGGGCGGGAGGTCAGATACGCAGTATTTT.

This clonotype was counted at least ten times. The CDR3 reads CASSPDRADQPQHF. The CDR3 region has the DNA TGTGCCAGCAGCCCCGACAGGGCGGATCAGCCCCAGCATTTT. The V call is TRBV9, the J call TRBJ1-5; TRBD1 matches 7 bases. The CDR3 is 14 residues long. CDR1 and CDR2 from the germline V gene are SGDLS and YYNGEE. V shed 4 bases, J shed 5 bases, and the junction held 6 bases outside the gene matches. Full variable domain (missing parts from reference TRBV9 and TRBJ1-5): DSGVTQTPKHLITATGQRVTLRCSPRSGDLSVYWYQQSLDQGLQFLIQYYNGEERAKGNILERFSAQQFPDLHSELNLSSLELGDSALYFCASSPDRADQPQHFGDGTRLSIL.

The chain is built from TRBV19 and TRBJ1-2; tentative D call: TRBD1 (6 bases). CDR1 and CDR2 from the germline V gene are LNHDA and SQIVND (reference sequence). CDR3 length: 14 amino acids. Trimming removed 11 bases from V and 7 bases from J, with 23 bases in between. The CDR3 coding sequence is TGTGCCGATAGTTGGGGGGGCAGAGGTGGTGGCTACACCTTC. Protein product: CADSWGGRGGGYTF. Based on the CDR3 plus reference TRBV19 and TRBJ1-2, the full variable domain is DGGITQSPKYLFRKEGQNVTLSCEQNLNHDAMYWYRQDPGQGLRLIYYSQIVNDFQKGDIAEGYSVSREKKESFPLTVTSAQKNPTAFYLCADSWGGRGGGYTFGSGTRLTVV.

This clonotype has ten or more counts. This sequence joins TRBV12-3 or TRBV12-4 and TRBJ2-7; D is possibly TRBD1 (6 bases). The CDR3 loop spans 15 amino acids. The V and J ends lost 3 bases and 4 bases respectively, with 16 bases between them. As DNA, the CDR3 is TGTGCCAGCAGTTTGGGGCCCTTAACAGGGTACGAGCAGTACTTC. Translating gives CASSLGPLTGYEQYF.

At least ten counts were recorded for this clonotype. The chain uses TRBV5-1 and TRBJ2-5; no reliable D call. CDR3 length: 14 amino acids. V lost 2 bases, J lost 4 bases, and 12 bases lay in between. Germline V gives CDR1 SGHRS, CDR2 YFSETQ. This CDR3 is CASSFSLSAETQYF. The CDR3 DNA reads TGCGCCAGCAGCTTCTCCCTCTCTGCAGAGACCCAGTACTTC.

CDR3 in amino acids: CASSDPAGGAGGELFF. CDR3 coding DNA: TGTGCCAGCAGTGATCCGGCAGGGGGAGCGGGCGGGGAGCTGTTTTTT. The genes are TRBV2 and TRBJ2-2; tentative D call: TRBD1 (7 bases). V lost 3 bases, J lost 7 bases, and 18 bases lay in between. Germline CDR1 is SNHLY and CDR2 is FYNNEI. The CDR3 has 16 amino acids.

For this clonotype: Being one base from a much bigger clone, this may be a read error. The V gene is TRBV13, the J gene TRBJ2-2; D gene ambiguous. Trimming took 5 bases from V and 0 from J, leaving 16 bases between them. This CDR3 comprises 17 residues. Germline V gives CDR1 PRHDT, CDR2 FYEKMQ (reference sequence). CDR3 sequence (DNA): TGTGCCAGCAGCGTAACTACGTCAGGCGCGAACACCGGGGAGCTGTTTTTT. Its protein product is CASSVTTSGANTGELFF. The complete variable domain, with remaining parts taken from reference TRBV13 and TRBJ2-2, reads AAGVIQSPRHLIKEKRETATLKCYPIPRHDTVYWYQQGPGQDPQFLISFYEKMQSDKGSIPDRFSAQQFSDYHSELNMSSLELGDSALYFCASSVTTSGANTGELFFGEGSRLTVL.

With regard to this clonotype: The germline gene is not matched at one end of the junction; a read error may be the cause. The rearrangement uses TRBV7-7 and TRBJ2-5, with TRBD2 matching 8 bases. The germline V gene encodes CDR1 SSHAT and CDR2 FNYEAQ (reference sequence). The CDR3 extends over 15 amino acids. CDR3 loop: CASSLSPGGTETQYF. The CDR3 region has the DNA TGTGCTAGCAGCTTATCCCCGGGAGGGACGGAGACCCAGTACTTC.

The CDR3 reads CSANADRPYNEQFF. The CDR3 DNA follows: TGCAGTGCTAACGCGGACAGGCCCTACAATGAGCAGTTCTTC. The chain employs TRBV29-1 and TRBJ2-7; TRBD1 aligns across 7 bases. The end of the DNA is better explained by TRBJ2-1, so the J call may be wrong. In germline, CDR1 is SQVTM, CDR2 ANQGSEA. The CDR3 runs to 14 residues.

CDR3 bases: TGTGCCACCAGCAGAGGGGCAGGGAAAGGCACTGAAGCTTTCTTT. Encoded protein: CATSRGAGKGTEAFF. The chain employs TRBV15 and TRBJ1-1; D is perhaps TRBD1 (5 bases). The V gene lost 1 base and the J gene lost 4 bases, with 13 bases spanning the gap. The CDR3 loop spans 15 amino acids. Germline assignment: CDR1 LNHNV and CDR2 YYDKDF (reference sequence).

This clonotype was found a few times. V and J are TRBV20-1 and TRBJ2-3; no reliable D call. V was shortened by 4 bases and J by 3 bases, with 2 bases between the two germline ends. The CDR3 runs 10 residues. From germline, CDR1 is DFQATT and CDR2 SNEGSKA (reference sequence). CDR3: CSAKTDTQYF. In nucleotides, the CDR3 is TGCAGTGCTAAGACAGATACGCAGTATTTT.

DNA of the CDR3: TGTGCCAGCAGCCAGGGACTAGCGGCTTACAATGAGCAGTACTTC. Translated, it gives CASSQGLAAYNEQYF. The rearrangement joins TRBV2 to TRBJ2-7; TRBD2 aligns across 11 bases. Germline CDR1 reads SNHLY; CDR2 reads FYNNEI. With V trimmed by 6 bases and J by 7 bases, 11 bases remained unmatched. This CDR3 is built from 15 residues. The complete variable domain, with remaining parts taken from reference TRBV2 and TRBJ2-7, reads EPEVTQTPSHQVTQMGQEVILRCVPISNHLYFYWYRQILGQKVEFLVSFYNNEISEKSEIFDDQFSVERPDGSNFTLKIRSTKLEDSAMYFCASSQGLAAYNEQYFGPGTRLTVT.

This clonotype came up many times. V gene TRBV5-1 combines with J gene TRBJ2-7; TRBD2 matches at 8 bases. Germline V gives CDR1 SGHRS, CDR2 YFSETQ. This CDR3 spans 16 amino acids. J was trimmed by 6 bases and V by 0 bases; bases with no gene match: 11. The CDR3 is CASSLGGPAGVGEQYF. The DNA of the CDR3 is TGCGCCAGCAGCTTGGGAGGACCAGCGGGAGTCGGCGAGCAGTACTTC.

This clonotype appeared once. The chain employs TRBV7-2 and TRBJ2-7, with TRBD2 identical over 11 bases. J gave up 2 bases and V 5 bases, and 14 bases lay outside the gene matches. From germline, CDR1 is SGHTA and CDR2 FQGNSA. The length of the CDR3 is 18 residues. CDR3 in DNA: TGTGCCAGCAGCGTAGGAGGGACTAGCGGAGGCAGGCCCTACGAGCAGTACTTC. It codes for CASSVGGTSGGRPYEQYF.